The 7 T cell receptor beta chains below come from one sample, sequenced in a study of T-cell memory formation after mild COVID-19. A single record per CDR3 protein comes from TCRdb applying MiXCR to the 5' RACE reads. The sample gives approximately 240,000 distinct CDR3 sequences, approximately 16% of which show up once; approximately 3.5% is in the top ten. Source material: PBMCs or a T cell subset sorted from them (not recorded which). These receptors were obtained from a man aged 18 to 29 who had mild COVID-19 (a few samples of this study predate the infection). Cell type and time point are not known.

CDR3 protein: CASSPRQLMNTEAFF. As DNA, the CDR3 is TGTGCCAGCAGCCCGAGACAGCTCATGAACACTGAAGCTTTCTTT. The chain recombines TRBV3-1 with TRBJ1-1; D possibly corresponds to TRBD1 (5 bases). The CDR3 totals 15 residues. V lost 4 bases, J lost 0 bases, and 12 bases lay in between. Germline CDR1 LGHDT, CDR2 YNNKEL (reference sequence).

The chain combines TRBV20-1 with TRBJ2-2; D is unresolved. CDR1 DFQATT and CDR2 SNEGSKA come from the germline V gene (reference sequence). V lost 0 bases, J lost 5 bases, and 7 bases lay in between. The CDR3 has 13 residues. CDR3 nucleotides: TGCAGTGCTAGAGATCTGGGGACCGGGGAGCTGTTTTTT. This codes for CSARDLGTGELFF.

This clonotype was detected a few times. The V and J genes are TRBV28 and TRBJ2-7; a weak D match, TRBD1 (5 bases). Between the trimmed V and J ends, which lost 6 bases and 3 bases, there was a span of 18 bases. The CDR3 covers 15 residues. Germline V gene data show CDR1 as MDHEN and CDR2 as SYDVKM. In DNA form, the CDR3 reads TGTGCCAGCAGCGAAGGGGCGGAGCCATACTACGAGCAGTACGTC. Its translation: CASSEGAEPYYEQYV.

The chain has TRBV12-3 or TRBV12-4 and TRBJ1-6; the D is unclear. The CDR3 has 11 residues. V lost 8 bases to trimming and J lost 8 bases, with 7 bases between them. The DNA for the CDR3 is TGTGCCAGCGGTTCTTATTCACCCCTCCACTTT. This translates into CASGSYSPLHF.

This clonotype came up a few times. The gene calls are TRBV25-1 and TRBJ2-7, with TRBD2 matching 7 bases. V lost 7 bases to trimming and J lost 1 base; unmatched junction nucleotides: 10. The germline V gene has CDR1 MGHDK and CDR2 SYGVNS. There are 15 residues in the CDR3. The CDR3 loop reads CASTRNGGGSYEQYF. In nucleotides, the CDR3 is TGTGCCAGCACCCGGAACGGCGGGGGATCCTACGAGCAGTACTTC.

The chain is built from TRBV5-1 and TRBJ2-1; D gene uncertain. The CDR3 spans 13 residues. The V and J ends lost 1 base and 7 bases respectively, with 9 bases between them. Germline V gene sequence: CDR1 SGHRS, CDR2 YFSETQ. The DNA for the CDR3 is TGCGCCAGCAGCTTGAACGGGCGGAATGAGCAGTTCTTC. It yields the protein CASSLNGRNEQFF.

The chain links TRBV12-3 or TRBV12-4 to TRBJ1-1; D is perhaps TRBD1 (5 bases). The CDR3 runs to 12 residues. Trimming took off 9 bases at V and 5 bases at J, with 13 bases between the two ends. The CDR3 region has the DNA TGTGCCAGTAGAGCGGGGCTTACTGAAGCTTTCTTT. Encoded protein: CASRAGLTEAFF.